A few counts support the clone carrying this T cell receptor beta chain. The target antigen is unknown. Method: immunoSEQ multiplex PCR; TCRdb's copy keeps in-frame clones and lacks some. The table records tens of thousands of clones, around 72% of them present only once. The record originates from a study of vaccination effects on CD4 cells after COVID-19. Germline assignment: CDR1 KGHSH and CDR2 LQKENI. Trimming stripped 4 bases from V and 0 bases from J, with 12 bases between. This CDR3 is built from 16 residues. ViraFEST used viral peptide pools to expand antigen-specific CD4+ T cells before sequencing. After roughly 11 days in culture, the CD4+ T cells were isolated. Vaccinated participants had no history of SARS-CoV-2 infection and tested negative for nucleocapsid antibodies. Each well held some 2.2 million PBMC cultured with 7.5 to 10 ug/ml peptides and about 10 IU/ml IL-2.

This TCR was recovered from a human donor who received a COVID-19 vaccine. Here the sequenced sample was CD4+ T cells from PBMCs cultured with HCoV-OC43 spike peptides, taken before COVID-19 vaccination. Subset reported: HCoV-OC43 spike overlapping peptide pool stimulation. The J gene is TRBJ1-4, the V gene TRBV18; D is undetermined. Written as DNA, the CDR3 is TGTGCCAGCTCACATTCCGTGGATGCAACTAATGAAAAACTGTTTTTT. Translated: CASSHSVDATNEKLFF.